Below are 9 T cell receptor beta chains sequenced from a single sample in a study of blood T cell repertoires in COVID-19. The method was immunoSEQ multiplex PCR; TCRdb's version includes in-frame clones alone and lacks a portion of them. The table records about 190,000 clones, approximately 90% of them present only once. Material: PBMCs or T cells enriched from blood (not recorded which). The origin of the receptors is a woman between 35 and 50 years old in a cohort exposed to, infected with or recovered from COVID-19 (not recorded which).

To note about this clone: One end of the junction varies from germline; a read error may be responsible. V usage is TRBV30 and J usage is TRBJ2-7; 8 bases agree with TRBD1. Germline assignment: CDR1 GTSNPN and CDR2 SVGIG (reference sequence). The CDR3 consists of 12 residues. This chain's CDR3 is CALDREHITSRF. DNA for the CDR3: TGTGCCTTGGACAGGGAACACATTACGAGCAGGTTC.

For the CDR3, the DNA is TGTGCCAGAAGCTTGTGGAGGAGTTGGAACACTGAAGCTTTCTTT. Protein sequence: CARSLWRSWNTEAFF. This rearrangement joins TRBV5-3 to TRBJ1-1; no clear D gene. TRBV5-3 is an open reading frame whose function is uncertain. V was cut by 1 base and J by 1 base, with 11 bases left in between. CDR3 length: 15 residues.

CDR3 region: CASSLGTSGTGELFF. Here the CDR3 DNA reads TGTGCCAGCAGCTTGGGGACTAGCGGCACCGGGGAGCTGTTTTTT. The chain recombines TRBV5-4 with TRBJ2-2; 10 bases align to TRBD2. J lost 4 bases, V lost 0 bases, and 0 bases had no gene match. The CDR3 is 15 amino acids. Looked up from germline, CDR1 is SGHNT and CDR2 is YYREEE (reference sequence).

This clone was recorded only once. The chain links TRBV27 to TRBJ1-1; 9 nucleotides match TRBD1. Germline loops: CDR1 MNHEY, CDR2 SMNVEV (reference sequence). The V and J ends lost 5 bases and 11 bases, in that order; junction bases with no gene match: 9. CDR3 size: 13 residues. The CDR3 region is CASSEGTGRSAFF. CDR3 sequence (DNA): TGTGCCAGCAGTGAGGGGACAGGGAGGTCCGCTTTCTTT.

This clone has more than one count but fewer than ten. The CDR3 loop is CASSLGTTSLEAFF. CDR3 nucleotide sequence: TGTGCCAGCAGCCTCGGGACAACTAGTCTTGAAGCTTTCTTT. The V call is TRBV11-2, the J call TRBJ1-1; TRBD1 might be the D (6 bases). The CDR3 spans 14 residues. V lost 5 bases, J lost 7 bases, and 17 bases lay in between. CDR1 is SGHAT and CDR2 is FQNNGV in the germline V gene. The full variable domain, in which reference TRBV11-2 and TRBJ1-1 provide the parts outside the CDR3, is EAGVAQSPRYKIIEKRQSVAFWCNPISGHATLYWYQQILGQGPKLLIQFQNNGVVDDSQLPKDRFSAERLKGVDSTLKIQPAKLEDSAVYLCASSLGTTSLEAFFGQGTRLTVV.

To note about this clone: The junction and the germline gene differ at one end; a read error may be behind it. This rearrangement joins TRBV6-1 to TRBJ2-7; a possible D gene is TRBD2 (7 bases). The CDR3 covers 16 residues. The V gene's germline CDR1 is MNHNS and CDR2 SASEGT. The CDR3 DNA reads TGTGCCAGCAGCGAAGGGGGAGGGAGGCTGATTGACGAGCAGTACTTC. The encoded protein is CASSEGGGRLIDEQYF.

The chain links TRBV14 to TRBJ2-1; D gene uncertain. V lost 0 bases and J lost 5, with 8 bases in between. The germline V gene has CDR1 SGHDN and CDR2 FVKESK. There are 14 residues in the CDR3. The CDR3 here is CASSQEYRNNEQFF. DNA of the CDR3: TGTGCCAGCAGCCAAGAATACAGAAACAATGAGCAGTTCTTC.

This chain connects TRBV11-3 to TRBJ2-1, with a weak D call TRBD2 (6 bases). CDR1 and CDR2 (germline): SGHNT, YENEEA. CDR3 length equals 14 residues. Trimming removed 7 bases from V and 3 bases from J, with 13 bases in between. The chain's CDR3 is CASTGGTHYNEQFF. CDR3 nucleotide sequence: TGTGCCAGCACGGGCGGGACGCACTACAATGAGCAGTTCTTC.

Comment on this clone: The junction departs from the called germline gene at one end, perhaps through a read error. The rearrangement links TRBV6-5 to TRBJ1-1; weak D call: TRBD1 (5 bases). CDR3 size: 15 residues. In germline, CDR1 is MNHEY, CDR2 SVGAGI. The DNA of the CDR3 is TGTGCCAGCAGTAACTCCCGGGGGATGAACACTGAAGCTTTCTTT. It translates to CASSNSRGMNTEAFF.